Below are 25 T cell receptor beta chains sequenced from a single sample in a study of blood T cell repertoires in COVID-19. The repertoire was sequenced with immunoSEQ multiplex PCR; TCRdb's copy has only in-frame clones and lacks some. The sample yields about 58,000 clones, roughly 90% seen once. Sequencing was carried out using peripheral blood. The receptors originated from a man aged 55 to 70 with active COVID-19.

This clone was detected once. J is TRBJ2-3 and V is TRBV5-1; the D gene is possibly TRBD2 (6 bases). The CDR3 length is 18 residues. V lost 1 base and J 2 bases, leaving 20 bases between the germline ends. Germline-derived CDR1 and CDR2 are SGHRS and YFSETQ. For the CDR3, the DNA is TGCGCCAGCAGCTTGTGGGGAGGTGGCGGAGGGAACACAGATACGCAGTATTTT. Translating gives CASSLWGGGGGNTDTQYF.

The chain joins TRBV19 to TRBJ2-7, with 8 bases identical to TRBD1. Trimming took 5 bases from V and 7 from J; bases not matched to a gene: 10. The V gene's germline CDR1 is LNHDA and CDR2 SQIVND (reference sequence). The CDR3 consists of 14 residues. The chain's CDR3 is CASSPWGTGREQYF. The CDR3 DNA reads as TGTGCCAGTAGTCCTTGGGGGACAGGTAGGGAGCAGTACTTC.

The CDR3 protein is CASSQAGSRQETQYF. The CDR3 nucleotides read TGTGCCAGCAGCCAAGCGGGTAGCAGACAAGAGACCCAGTACTTC. The chain recombines TRBV3-1 (or the pseudogene TRBV3-2) with TRBJ2-5, with D uncertain. The CDR3 length is 15 residues. Germline V gene sequence: CDR1 LGHDT, CDR2 YNNKEL (reference sequence). V lost 1 base and J 2 bases, leaving 11 bases between the germline ends.

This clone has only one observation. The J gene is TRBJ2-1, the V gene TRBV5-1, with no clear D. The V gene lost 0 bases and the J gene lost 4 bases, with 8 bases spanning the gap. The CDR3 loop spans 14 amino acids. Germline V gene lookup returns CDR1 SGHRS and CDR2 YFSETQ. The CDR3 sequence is CASSLVLTYNEQFF. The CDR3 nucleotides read TGCGCCAGCAGCTTGGTCCTAACTTACAATGAGCAGTTCTTC.

The CDR3 spells CAWSSRGIYEQYF. The CDR3 DNA reads as TGTGCCTGGAGTTCCCGAGGCATCTACGAGCAGTACTTC. V is TRBV30 and J is TRBJ2-7; D call uncertain. V shed 2 bases and J shed 3 bases, with 11 bases lying between them. Per germline, CDR1 GTSNPN and CDR2 SVGIG (reference sequence). This CDR3 has 13 amino acids.

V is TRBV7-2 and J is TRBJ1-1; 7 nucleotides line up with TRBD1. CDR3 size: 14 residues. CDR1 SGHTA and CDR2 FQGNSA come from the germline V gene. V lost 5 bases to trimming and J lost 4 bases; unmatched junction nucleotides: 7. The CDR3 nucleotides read TGTGCCAGCAGCCCGGACTACAGGGGCACTGAAGCTTTCTTT. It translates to CASSPDYRGTEAFF.

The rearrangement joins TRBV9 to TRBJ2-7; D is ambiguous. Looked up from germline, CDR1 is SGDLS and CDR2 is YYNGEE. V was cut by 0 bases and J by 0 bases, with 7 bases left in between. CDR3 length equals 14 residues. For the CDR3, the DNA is TGTGCCAGCAGCGTAGGCGCCTCCTCCTACGAGCAGTACTTC. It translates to CASSVGASSYEQYF.

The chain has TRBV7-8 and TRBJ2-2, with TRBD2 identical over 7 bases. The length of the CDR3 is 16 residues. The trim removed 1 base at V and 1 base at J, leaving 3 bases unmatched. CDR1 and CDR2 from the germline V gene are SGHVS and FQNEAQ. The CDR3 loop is CASSLEPSGNTGELFF. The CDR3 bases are TGTGCCAGCAGCTTAGAGCCTAGCGGGAACACCGGGGAGCTGTTTTTT.

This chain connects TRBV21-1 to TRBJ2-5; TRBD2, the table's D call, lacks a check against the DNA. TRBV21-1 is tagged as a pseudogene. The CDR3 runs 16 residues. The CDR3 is CASSSRRRTSGETQYF. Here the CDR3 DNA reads TGTGCCAGCAGCTCCCGTAGACGGACTAGCGGAGAGACCCAGTACTTC.

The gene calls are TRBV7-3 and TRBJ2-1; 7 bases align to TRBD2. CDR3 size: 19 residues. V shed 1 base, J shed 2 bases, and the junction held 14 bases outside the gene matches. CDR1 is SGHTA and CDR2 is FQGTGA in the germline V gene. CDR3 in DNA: TGTGCCAGCAGCTTAAGGTCTCGAGTCGAGCGGGGAGCCTACAATGAGCAGTTCTTC. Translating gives CASSLRSRVERGAYNEQFF.

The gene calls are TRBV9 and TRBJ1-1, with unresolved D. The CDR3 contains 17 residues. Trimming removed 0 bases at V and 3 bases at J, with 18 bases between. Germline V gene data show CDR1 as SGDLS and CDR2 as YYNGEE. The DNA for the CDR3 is TGTGCCAGCAGCGTAGGCCATCCTTGGAGGAGGGACACTGAAGCTTTCTTT. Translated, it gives CASSVGHPWRRDTEAFF.

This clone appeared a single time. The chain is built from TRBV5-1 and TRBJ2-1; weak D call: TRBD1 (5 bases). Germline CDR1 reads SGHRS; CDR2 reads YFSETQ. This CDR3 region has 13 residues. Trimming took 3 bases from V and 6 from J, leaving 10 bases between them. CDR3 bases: TGCGCCAGCAGCTACTCAGGGCTCAATGAGCAGTTCTTC. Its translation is CASSYSGLNEQFF. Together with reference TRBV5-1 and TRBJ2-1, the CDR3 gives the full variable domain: KAGVTQTPRYLIKTRGQQVTLSCSPISGHRSVSWYQQTPGQGLQFLFEYFSETQRNKGNFPGRFSGRQFSNSRSEMNVSTLELGDSALYLCASSYSGLNEQFFGPGTRLTVL.

CDR3 amino acids: CAWSVQAGAGNTIYF. In DNA, the CDR3 is TGTGCCTGGAGTGTACAGGCAGGGGCTGGAAACACCATATATTTT. V and J are TRBV30 and TRBJ1-3; D is perhaps TRBD1 (6 bases). Germline values: CDR1 GTSNPN, CDR2 SVGIG (reference sequence). V was shortened by 0 bases and J by 2 bases, with 11 bases between the two germline ends. This CDR3 contains 15 residues.

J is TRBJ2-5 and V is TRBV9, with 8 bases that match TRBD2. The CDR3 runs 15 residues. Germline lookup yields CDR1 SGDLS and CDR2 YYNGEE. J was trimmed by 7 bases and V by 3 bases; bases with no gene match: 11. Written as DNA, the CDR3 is TGTGCCAGCAGCGAGGATGCGGGGGGACCATGGACCCAGTACTTC. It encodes CASSEDAGGPWTQYF.

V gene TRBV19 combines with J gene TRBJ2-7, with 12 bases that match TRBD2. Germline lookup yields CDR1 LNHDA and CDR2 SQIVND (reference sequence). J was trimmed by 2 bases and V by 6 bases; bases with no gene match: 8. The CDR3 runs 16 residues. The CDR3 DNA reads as TGTGCCAGTAGGGGACTAGCGGGCCACCCCCCCTACGAGCAGTACTTC. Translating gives CASRGLAGHPPYEQYF.

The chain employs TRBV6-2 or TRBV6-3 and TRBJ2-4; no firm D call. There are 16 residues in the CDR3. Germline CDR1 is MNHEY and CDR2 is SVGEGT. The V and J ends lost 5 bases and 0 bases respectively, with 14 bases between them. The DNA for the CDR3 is TGTGCCAGCAGTCCGGAACCACAGCTAGCCAAAAACATTCAGTACTTC. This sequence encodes CASSPEPQLAKNIQYF.

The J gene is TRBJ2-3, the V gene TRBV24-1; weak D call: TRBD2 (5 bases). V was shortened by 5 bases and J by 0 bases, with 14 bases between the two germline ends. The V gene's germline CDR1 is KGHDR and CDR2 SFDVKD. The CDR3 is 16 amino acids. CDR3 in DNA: TGTGCCACCAGTGGGCTTCGGGGTACTAGCACAGATACGCAGTATTTT. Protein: CATSGLRGTSTDTQYF.

CDR3: CASSYTDRAAYEQYF. In nucleotides, the CDR3 is TGTGCCAGCAGCTACACGGACAGGGCCGCCTACGAGCAGTACTTC. V gene TRBV7-2 combines with J gene TRBJ2-7, with 8 bases identical to TRBD1. Trimming removed 4 bases from V and 2 bases from J; junction bases left unmatched: 7. The CDR3 spans 15 residues. Germline lookup yields CDR1 SGHTA and CDR2 FQGNSA.

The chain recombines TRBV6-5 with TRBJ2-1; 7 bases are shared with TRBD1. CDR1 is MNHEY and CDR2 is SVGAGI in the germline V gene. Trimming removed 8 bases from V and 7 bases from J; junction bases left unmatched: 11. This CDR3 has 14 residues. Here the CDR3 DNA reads TGTGCCAGCGAAGAGACAGGGTATAGGAATGAGCAGTTCTTC. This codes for CASEETGYRNEQFF.

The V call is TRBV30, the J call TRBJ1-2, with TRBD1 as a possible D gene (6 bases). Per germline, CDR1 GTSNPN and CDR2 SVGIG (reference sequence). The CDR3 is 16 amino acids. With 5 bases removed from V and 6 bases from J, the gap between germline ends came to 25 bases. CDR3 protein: CAWGPAGALPFDGYTF. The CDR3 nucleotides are TGTGCCTGGGGGCCTGCAGGGGCCCTACCCTTCGATGGCTACACCTTC. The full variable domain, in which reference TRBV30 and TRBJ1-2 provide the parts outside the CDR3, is SQTIHQWPATLVQPVGSPLSLECTVEGTSNPNLYWYRQAAGRGLQLLFYSVGIGQISSEVPQNLSASRPQDRQFILSSKKLLLSDSGFYLCAWGPAGALPFDGYTFGSGTRLTVV.

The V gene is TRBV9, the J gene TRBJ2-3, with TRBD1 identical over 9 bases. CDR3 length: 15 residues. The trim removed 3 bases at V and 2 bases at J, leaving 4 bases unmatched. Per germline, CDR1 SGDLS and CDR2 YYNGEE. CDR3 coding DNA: TGTGCCAGCAGCGGGACAGGGGCGCCCACAGATACGCAGTATTTT. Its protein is CASSGTGAPTDTQYF. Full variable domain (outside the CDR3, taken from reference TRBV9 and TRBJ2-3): DSGVTQTPKHLITATGQRVTLRCSPRSGDLSVYWYQQSLDQGLQFLIQYYNGEERAKGNILERFSAQQFPDLHSELNLSSLELGDSALYFCASSGTGAPTDTQYFGPGTRLTVL.

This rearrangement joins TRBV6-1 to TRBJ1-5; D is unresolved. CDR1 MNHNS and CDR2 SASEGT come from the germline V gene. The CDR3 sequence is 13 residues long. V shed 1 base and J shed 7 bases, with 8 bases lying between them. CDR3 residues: CASSEEVRQPQHF. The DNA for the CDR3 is TGTGCCAGCAGTGAAGAGGTGCGGCAGCCCCAGCATTTT.

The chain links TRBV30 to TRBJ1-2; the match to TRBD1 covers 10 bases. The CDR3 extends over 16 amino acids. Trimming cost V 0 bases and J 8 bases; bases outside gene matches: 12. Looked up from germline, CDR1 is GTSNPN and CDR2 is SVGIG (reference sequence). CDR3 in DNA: TGTGCCTGGAGTGTTCCCGGACAGGGGGGAGTGCGGGGCTACACCTTC. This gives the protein CAWSVPGQGGVRGYTF.

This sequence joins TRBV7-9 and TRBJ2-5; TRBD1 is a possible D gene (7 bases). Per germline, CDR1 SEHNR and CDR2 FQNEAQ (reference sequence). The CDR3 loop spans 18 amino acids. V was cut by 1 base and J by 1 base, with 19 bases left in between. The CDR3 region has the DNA TGTGCCAGCAGCTTAGGCGGGGCCCGTAGGGGGCGCCAAGAGACCCAGTACTTC. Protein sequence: CASSLGGARRGRQETQYF.

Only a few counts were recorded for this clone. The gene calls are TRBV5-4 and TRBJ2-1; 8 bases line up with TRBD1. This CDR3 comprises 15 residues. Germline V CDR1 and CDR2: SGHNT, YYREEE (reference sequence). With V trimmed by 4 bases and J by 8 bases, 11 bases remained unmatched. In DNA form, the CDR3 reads TGTGCCAGCAGCCGCGGGACAGGCGGGTCGGATGAGCAGTTCTTC. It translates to CASSRGTGGSDEQFF.